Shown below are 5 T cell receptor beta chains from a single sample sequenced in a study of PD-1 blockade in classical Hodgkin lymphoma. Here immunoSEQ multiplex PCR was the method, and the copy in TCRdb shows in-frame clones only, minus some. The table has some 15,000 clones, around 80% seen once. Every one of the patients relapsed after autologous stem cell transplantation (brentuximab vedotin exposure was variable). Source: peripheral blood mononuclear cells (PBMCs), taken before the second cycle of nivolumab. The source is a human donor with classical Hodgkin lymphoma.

As DNA, the CDR3 is TGTGCCAGCAGCTTAACGGGGTCAAAGTTGGATGAGCAGTTCTTC. Its translation: CASSLTGSKLDEQFF. V and J are TRBV7-8 and TRBJ2-1, with D maybe TRBD2 (5 bases). Germline-derived CDR1 and CDR2 are SGHVS and FQNEAQ. V shed 2 bases and J shed 8 bases, with 16 bases lying between them. The CDR3 sequence is 15 residues long.

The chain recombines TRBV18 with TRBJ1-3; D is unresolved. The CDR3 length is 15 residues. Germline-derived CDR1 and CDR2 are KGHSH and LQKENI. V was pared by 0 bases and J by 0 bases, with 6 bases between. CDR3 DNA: TGTGCCAGCTCACCACCGCACAACTCTGGAAACACCATATATTTT. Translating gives CASSPPHNSGNTIYF.

For the CDR3, the DNA is TGCGCCAGCAGCCAAGCGGATATCTATGGCTACACCTTC. Protein product: CASSQADIYGYTF. This chain connects TRBV4-1 to TRBJ1-2; D is undetermined. The CDR3 contains 13 residues. Germline V gives CDR1 MGHRA, CDR2 YSYEKL. Trimming pared 1 base from V and 4 bases from J, leaving 7 bases between.

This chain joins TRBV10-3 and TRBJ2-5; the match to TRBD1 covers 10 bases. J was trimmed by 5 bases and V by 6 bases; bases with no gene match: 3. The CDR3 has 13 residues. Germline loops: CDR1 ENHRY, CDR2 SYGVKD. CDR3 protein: CAIRRTGGETQYF. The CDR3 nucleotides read TGTGCCATCAGAAGGACAGGGGGGGAGACCCAGTACTTC.

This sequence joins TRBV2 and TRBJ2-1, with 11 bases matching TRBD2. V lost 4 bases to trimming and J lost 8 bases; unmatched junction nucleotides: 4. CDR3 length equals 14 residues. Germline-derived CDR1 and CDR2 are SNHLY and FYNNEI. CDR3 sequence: CASSALAGEDEQFF. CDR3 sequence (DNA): TGTGCCAGCAGTGCACTAGCGGGGGAGGATGAGCAGTTCTTC.